Detailed here is one TCR beta chain. The CDR3 runs 17 residues. V was trimmed by 0 bases and J by 4 bases, leaving 16 bases between them. From germline, CDR1 is LGHNA and CDR2 YSLEER. The source of the sample is a study of cytomegalovirus exposure and HLA in healthy donors. In the PCR, 60 Vbeta and 13 Jbeta primers were used. Profiling relied on immunoSEQ multiplex PCR, and the TCRdb table lists in-frame clones only, not all of them. The table has 150,000 to 200,000 clones, about 87% seen once; the top ten hold 1.5% to 2%. V is TRBV4-3 and J is TRBJ2-1, with D possibly matching TRBD2 (6 bases). Sequencing was done on a sample of PBMCs. The TCR comes from a woman between 18 and 29 years old in good health and CMV-seronegative. CDR3 in amino acids: CASSQEVGSGGYNEQFF. The CDR3 DNA sequence: TGCGCCAGCAGCCAAGAGGTTGGTAGCGGAGGGTACAATGAGCAGTTCTTC.